This T cell receptor (beta chain) was recorded in a study of control samples from healthy donors and cancer patients. Sequencing used immunoSEQ multiplex PCR; TCRdb keeps in-frame clones, though not all of them. The table records about 150,000 clones, approximately 96% of them present only once. Trimming took 6 bases from V and 7 from J, leaving 19 bases between them. This CDR3 spans 14 amino acids. The germline V gene has CDR1 MNHEY and CDR2 SVGAGI. The sequence was obtained from a man aged 35-49 years in good health. The rearrangement links TRBV6-5 to TRBJ2-7, with D unresolved. Sequenced sample: blood. CDR3 coding DNA: TGTGCCAGCAGCCATGACCCCTTCCGGAGAGAGCAGTACTTC. This sequence encodes CASSHDPFRREQYF.